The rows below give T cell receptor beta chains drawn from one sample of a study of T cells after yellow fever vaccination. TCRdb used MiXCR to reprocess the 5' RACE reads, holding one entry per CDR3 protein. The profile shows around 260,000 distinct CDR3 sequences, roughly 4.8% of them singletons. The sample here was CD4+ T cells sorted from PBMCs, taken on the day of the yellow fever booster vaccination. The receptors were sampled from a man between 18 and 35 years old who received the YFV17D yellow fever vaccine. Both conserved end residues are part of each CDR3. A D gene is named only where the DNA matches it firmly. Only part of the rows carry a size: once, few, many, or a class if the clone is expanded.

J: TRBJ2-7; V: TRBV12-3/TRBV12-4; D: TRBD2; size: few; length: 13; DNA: TGTGCCAGCACCCGACGGGGGGGCTACGAGCAGTACTTC; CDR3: CASTRRGGYEQYF
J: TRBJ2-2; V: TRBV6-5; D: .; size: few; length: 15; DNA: TGTGCCAGCAGTTATTCAGGGTGGAACACCGGGGAGCTGTTTTTT; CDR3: CASSYSGWNTGELFF
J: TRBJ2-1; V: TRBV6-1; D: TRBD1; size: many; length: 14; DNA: TGTGCCAGCAGTGAAACGGCAGGGGGCGGGGAGCAGTTCTTC; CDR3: CASSETAGGGEQFF
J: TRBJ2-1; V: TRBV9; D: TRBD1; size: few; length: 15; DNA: TGTGCCAGCACGCCGACAGGGGGCTCCTACAATGAGCAGTTCTTC; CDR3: CASTPTGGSYNEQFF
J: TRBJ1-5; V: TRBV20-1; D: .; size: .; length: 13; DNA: TGCAGTGCAAAAGAACAAAGCAATCAGCCCCAGCATTTT; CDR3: CSAKEQSNQPQHF
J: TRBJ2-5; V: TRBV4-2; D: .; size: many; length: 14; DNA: TGTGCCAGCAGCCAAGAACCGGACCAAGAGACCCAGTACTTC; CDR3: CASSQEPDQETQYF
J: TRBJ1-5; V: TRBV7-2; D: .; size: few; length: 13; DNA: TGTGCCAGCAGCAAAGGGGCGGATCAGCCCCAGCATTTT; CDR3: CASSKGADQPQHF
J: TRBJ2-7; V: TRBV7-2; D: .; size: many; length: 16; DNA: TGTGCCAGCAGCTACCCAGGAGGTACAAGCTCCTACGAGCAGTACTTC; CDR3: CASSYPGGTSSYEQYF
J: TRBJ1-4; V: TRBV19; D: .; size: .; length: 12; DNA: TGTGCCAGTAGTGGACTCGACGGAAAACTGTTTTTT; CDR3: CASSGLDGKLFF
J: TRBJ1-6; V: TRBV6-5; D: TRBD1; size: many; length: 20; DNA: TGTGCCAGCAGTTACTCTGAATGGACAGGGATGTCGACCTATAATTCACCCCTCCACTTT; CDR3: CASSYSEWTGMSTYNSPLHF
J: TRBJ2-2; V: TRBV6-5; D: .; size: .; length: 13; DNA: TGTGCCAGCGGCAGGGAGGACACCGGGGAGCTGTTTTTT; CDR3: CASGREDTGELFF
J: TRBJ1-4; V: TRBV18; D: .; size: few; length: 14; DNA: TGTGCCAGCTCACCACGAGGGGCCGATGAAAAACTGTTTTTT; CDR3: CASSPRGADEKLFF
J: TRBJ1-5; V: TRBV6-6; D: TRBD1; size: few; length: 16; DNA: TGTGCCAGCAGTTACCAACGACAGGGTGGCAATCAGCCCCAGCATTTT; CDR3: CASSYQRQGGNQPQHF
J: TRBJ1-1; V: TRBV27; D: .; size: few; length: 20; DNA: TGTGCCAGCAGCGTTTATCGGGCAGATGGAGGTCGCAGACTTAAGCCTGAAGCTTTCTTT; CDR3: CASSVYRADGGRRLKPEAFF
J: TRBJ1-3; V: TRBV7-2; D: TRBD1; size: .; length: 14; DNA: TGTGCCAGCAGCATATCTACAGGGGAAGTCACCATATATTTT; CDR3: CASSISTGEVTIYF
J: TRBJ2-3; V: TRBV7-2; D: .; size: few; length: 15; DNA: TGTGCCAGCAGCTTCTCCTATCGGGGCGGGGATACGCAGTATTTT; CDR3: CASSFSYRGGDTQYF
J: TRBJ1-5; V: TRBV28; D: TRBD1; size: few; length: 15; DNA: TGTGCCAGCAGTATAGGGGACAGGGAGGATCAGCCCCAGCATTTT; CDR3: CASSIGDREDQPQHF
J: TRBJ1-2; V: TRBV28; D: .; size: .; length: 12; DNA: TGTGCCAGCACCACGGGACCTTATGGCTACACCTTC; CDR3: CASTTGPYGYTF
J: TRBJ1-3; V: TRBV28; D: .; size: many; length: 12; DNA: TGTGCCAGCGGGGGTTTGCGGAACACCATATATTTT; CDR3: CASGGLRNTIYF
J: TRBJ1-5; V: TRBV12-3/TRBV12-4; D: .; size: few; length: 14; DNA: TGTGCCAGCAGTTTAGCGTCCAGAAATCAGCCCCAGCATTTT; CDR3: CASSLASRNQPQHF
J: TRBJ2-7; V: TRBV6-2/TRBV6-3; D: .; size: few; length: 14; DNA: TGTGCCAGCAGTTTTCTACAGGGTCGACACGAGCAGTACTTC; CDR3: CASSFLQGRHEQYF
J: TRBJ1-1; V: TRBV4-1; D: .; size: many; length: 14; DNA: TGCGCCAGCAGCCAAGGGCTAAGGGGAGCCGAAGCTTTCTTT; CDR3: CASSQGLRGAEAFF
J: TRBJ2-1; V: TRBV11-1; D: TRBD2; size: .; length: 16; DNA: TGTGCCAGCAGCTTAATACGGCGGGGGGCGTACAATGAGCAGTTCTTC; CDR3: CASSLIRRGAYNEQFF
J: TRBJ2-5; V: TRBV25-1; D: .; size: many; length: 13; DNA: TGTGCCAGCAGTGCGACTCCGAGAGAGACCCAGTACTTC; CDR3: CASSATPRETQYF
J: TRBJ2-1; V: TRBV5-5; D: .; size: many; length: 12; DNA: TGTGCCAGCAGCTTTAGAGTAGATGAGCAGTTCTTC; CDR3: CASSFRVDEQFF
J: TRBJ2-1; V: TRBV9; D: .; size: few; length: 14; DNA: TGTGCCAGCAGCGCGGATTCTCAGAGGAATGAGCAGTTCTTC; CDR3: CASSADSQRNEQFF
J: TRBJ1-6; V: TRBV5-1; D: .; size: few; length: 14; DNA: TGCGCCAGCAGCTCGATCCAAGAGGGCTCACCCCTCCACTTT; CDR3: CASSSIQEGSPLHF
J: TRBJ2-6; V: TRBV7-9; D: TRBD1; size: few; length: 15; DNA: TGTGCCAGCAGCTGGACAGGACGTACAGCCAACGTCCTGACTTTC; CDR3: CASSWTGRTANVLTF
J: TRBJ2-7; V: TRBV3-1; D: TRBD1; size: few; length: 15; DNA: TGTGCCAGCAGCCGAAGGGGGCGGAATCAGGGCGAGCAGTACTTC; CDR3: CASSRRGRNQGEQYF
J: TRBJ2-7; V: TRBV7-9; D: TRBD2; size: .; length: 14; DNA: TGTGCCAGCAGCTTAAGGGAGGGATCCTACGAGCAGTACTTC; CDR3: CASSLREGSYEQYF
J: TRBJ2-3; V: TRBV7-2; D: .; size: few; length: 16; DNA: TGTGCCAGCAGCTTAGTTCTAGGGGGGCCGGGAGATACGCAGTATTTT; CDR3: CASSLVLGGPGDTQYF
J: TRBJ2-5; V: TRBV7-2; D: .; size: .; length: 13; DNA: TGTGCCAGCAGCTCCTTCGGATCTGGGACCCAGTACTTC; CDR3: CASSSFGSGTQYF
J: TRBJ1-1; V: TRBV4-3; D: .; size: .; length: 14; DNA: TGCGCCAGCAGCCAAGTGGGGGCGAGCACTGAAGCTTTCTTT; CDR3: CASSQVGASTEAFF
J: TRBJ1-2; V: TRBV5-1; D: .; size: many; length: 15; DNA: TGCGCCAGCAGCCCGGACGGTCCCCCGCTCTATGGCTACACCTTC; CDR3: CASSPDGPPLYGYTF
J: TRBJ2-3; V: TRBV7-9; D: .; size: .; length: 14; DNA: TGTGCCAGCAGGTACCGACAGAGCACAGATACGCAGTATTTT; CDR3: CASRYRQSTDTQYF
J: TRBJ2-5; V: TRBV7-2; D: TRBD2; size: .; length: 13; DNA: TGTGCCAGCCGGACTAGAATACAAGAGACCCAGTACTTC; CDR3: CASRTRIQETQYF
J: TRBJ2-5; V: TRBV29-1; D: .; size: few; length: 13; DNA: TGCAGCGTTCGAAGGGGGTCTGGAGAGACCCAGTACTTC; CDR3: CSVRRGSGETQYF
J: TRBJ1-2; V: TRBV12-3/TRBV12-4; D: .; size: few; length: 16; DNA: TGTGCCAGCACCCAAAACGGCTTGGCCAGGGTGAGGGGCTACACCTTC; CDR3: CASTQNGLARVRGYTF
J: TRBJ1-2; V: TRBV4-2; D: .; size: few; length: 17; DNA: TGTGCCAGCAGCCTCACCTCCGAGGGAGGGTGGCCCCCTAGCTACACCTTC; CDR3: CASSLTSEGGWPPSYTF
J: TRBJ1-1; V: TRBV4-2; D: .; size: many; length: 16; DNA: TGTGCCAGCAGCCATTTCCCCAGGGGCAAGGACACTGAAGCTTTCTTT; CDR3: CASSHFPRGKDTEAFF
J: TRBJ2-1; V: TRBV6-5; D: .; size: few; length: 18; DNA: TGTGCCAGCAGTTCACGGAATCACCCGGGACGGCGAAACAATGAGCAGTTCTTC; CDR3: CASSSRNHPGRRNNEQFF
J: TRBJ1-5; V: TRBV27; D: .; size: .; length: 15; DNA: TGTGCCAGCAAGGGTGCCGGGGGATCGTGGCAGCCCCAGCATTTT; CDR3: CASKGAGGSWQPQHF
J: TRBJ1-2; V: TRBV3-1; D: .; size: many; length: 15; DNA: TGTGCCAGCAGCCCCGGAACACTAGCTAACTATGGCTACACCTTC; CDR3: CASSPGTLANYGYTF
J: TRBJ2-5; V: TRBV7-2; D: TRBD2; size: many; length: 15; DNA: TGTGCCAGCAGCCCACAACACGGGGGGGAAGAGACCCAGTACTTC; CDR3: CASSPQHGGEETQYF
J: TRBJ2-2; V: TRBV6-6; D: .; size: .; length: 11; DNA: TGTGCCAGCTTCGGCACCGGGGAGCTGTTTTTT; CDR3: CASFGTGELFF
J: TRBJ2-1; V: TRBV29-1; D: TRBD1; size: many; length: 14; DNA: TGCAGCGTTGAAACACAGGGGATAAACAATGAGCAGTTCTTC; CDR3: CSVETQGINNEQFF
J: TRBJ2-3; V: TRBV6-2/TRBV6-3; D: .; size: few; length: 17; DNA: TGTGCCAGCAACCCCGGGTCGGGGACTCCATACACAGATACGCAGTATTTT; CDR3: CASNPGSGTPYTDTQYF
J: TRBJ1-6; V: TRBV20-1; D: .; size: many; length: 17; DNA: TGCAGTGCTAGAGCCCACCACCAGAACTCCTATAATTCACCCCTCCACTTT; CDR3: CSARAHHQNSYNSPLHF
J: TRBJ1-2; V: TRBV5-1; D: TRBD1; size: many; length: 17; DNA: TGCGCCAGCAGCTTAACCCCTGACAGGGGGAAGGTCTATGGCTACACCTTC; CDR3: CASSLTPDRGKVYGYTF
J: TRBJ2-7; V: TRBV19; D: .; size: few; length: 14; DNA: TGTGCCAGTAGTACGGACAGCAGAACCTACGAGCAGTACTTC; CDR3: CASSTDSRTYEQYF
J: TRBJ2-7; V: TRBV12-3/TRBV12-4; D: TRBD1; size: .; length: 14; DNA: TGTGCCAGCAAGGGGGCGGACAGGGGCTACGAGCAGTACTTC; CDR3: CASKGADRGYEQYF
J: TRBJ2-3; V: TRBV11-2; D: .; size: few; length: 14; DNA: TGTGCCAGCAGCCCAACAAGGGGCACAGATACGCAGTATTTT; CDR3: CASSPTRGTDTQYF
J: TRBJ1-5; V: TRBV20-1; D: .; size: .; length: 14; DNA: TGCAGTGCTAGAGTCCAGGGAAGTAATCAGCCCCAGCATTTT; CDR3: CSARVQGSNQPQHF